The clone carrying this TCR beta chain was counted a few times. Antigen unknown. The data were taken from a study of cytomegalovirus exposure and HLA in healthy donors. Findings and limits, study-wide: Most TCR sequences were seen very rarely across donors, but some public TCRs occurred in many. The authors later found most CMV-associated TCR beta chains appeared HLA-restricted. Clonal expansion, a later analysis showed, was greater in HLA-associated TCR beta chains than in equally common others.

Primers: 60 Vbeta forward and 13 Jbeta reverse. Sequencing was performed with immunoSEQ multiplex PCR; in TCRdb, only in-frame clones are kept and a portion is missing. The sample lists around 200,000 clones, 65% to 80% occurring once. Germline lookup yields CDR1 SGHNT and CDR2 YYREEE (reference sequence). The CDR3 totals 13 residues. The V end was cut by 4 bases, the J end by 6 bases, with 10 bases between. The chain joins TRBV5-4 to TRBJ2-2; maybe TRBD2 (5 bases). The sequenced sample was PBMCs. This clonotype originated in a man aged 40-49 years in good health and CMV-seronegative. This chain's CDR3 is CASSPRGPGELFF. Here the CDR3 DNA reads TGTGCCAGCAGCCCACGGGGTCCCGGGGAGCTGTTTTTT.